The T cell receptor beta chain under discussion was sequenced for a study of response to subunit inactivated influenza vaccine. Deletions cut 7 bases from V and 2 bases from J, with 26 bases between. Germline loops: CDR1 DFQATT, CDR2 SNEGSKA (reference sequence). The CDR3 consists of 17 residues. TCRdb redid the calling of the RT-PCR reads with MiXCR, one entry per CDR3 protein. The sample records 700,000 to 900,000 distinct CDR3 sequences, about 20% being singletons. Sequencing was performed on PBMCs from blood, taken about 5 days after vaccination. The chain recombines TRBV20-1 with TRBJ2-5, with D possibly being TRBD2 (5 bases). The clonotype originates from a man aged 50-60 years who received an inactivated influenza vaccine. The CDR3: CSVYRLGLSISQETQYF. Written as DNA, the CDR3 is TGCAGTGTTTATCGACTTGGACTGTCCATCTCTCAAGAGACCCAGTACTTC.